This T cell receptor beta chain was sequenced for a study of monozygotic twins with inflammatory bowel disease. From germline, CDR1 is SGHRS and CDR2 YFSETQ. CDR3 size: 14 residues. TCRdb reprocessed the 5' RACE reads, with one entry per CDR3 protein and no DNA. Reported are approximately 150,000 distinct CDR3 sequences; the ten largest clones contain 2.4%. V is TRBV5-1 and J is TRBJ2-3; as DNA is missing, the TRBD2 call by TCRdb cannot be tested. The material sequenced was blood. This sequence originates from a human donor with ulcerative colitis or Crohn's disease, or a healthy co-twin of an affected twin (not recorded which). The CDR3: CASSPTSGGYTQYF.